The T cell receptor beta chain under discussion was sequenced for a study of cytomegalovirus exposure and HLA in healthy donors. On the study more broadly: The same platform was used for the roughly 120 validation repertoires as for the 650 to 800 first-cohort repertoires, as reported in a later analysis. The study, taken as a whole, reports: In vitro, a few CMV-associated chains proved specific for CMV antigens. A later analysis found first-cohort TCR clusters tended to co-occur in the 90 to 150 validation repertoires. Researchers counted around 170 TCR beta chains as cytomegalovirus-associated.

Here immunoSEQ multiplex PCR was the method, and the copy in TCRdb shows in-frame clones only, minus some. This repertoire shows 71,000 or so clones, about 94% found once; its top ten account for approximately 1.5%. As for this clone: As yet, its antigen is unknown.

Germline V gene sequence: CDR1 SGDLS, CDR2 YYNGEE. This CDR3 has 17 residues. V shed 0 bases and J shed 0 bases, with 13 bases lying between them. This clonotype originated in a man in his late teens or twenties in good health and CMV-seropositive. The J gene is TRBJ2-1, the V gene TRBV9; weak D call: TRBD2 (6 bases). Sample: PBMCs. DNA for the CDR3: TGTGCCAGCAGCGTAGGGGGTGCGGGAAGCTCCTACAATGAGCAGTTCTTC. Translated: CASSVGGAGSSYNEQFF.